This T cell receptor beta chain was documented in a study of identical twins. This clonotype was found a few times. This CDR3 region has 14 residues. Germline V lookup: CDR1 MNHEY, CDR2 SMNVEV (reference sequence). V trimming: 6 bases; J trimming: 6 bases; junction bases outside the gene matches: 7. TCRdb re-called the 5' RACE reads through MiXCR, storing one row per CDR3 protein. This table has 650,000 to 800,000 distinct CDR3 sequences, 8.5% to 9.5% appearing once. The data were also submitted as part of a second study, on yellow fever vaccine responses in identical twins.

Sequencing was done on a sample of PBMCs. V gene TRBV27 combines with J gene TRBJ2-7; 11 bases align to TRBD2. This receptor was identified in a woman aged 18-29 years in good health. CDR3 loop: CASRKLAGVREQYF. The CDR3 DNA sequence: TGTGCCAGCAGGAAACTAGCGGGAGTACGCGAGCAGTACTTC.